This T cell receptor (beta chain) was obtained from a study of metastatic and nonmetastatic thyroid tumors. Study background: A comparison of repertoires was made across blood and tumor or nodule tissue from malignant and benign thyroid patients. Study findings and constraints: A significant increase in TCR beta diversity was reportedly seen in malignant thyroid tumors relative to benign nodules, in blood and tumor.

None of the patients had undergone any treatment ahead of thyroid surgery. TCRdb re-processed the PCR reads through MiXCR. Of about 4,600 clones in the sample, approximately 20% were seen once. Regarding this clone: Its antigen is not identified.

Sequenced: tumor tissue. This clonotype originated in a male donor with papillary thyroid cancer or a benign thyroid nodule (not recorded which). Some clones in this sample may be carry-over from other donors' samples.

The chain's CDR3 is CASSQRDSYQPQHF. CDR3 sequence (DNA): TGTGCCAGCAGCCAACGGGACAGCTATCAGCCCCAGCATTTT. The chain joins TRBV3-1 to TRBJ1-5; 7 bases map to TRBD1. V shed 2 bases, J shed 5 bases, and the junction held 3 bases outside the gene matches. Germline V gene lookup returns CDR1 LGHDT and CDR2 YNNKEL (reference sequence). The CDR3 covers 14 residues.